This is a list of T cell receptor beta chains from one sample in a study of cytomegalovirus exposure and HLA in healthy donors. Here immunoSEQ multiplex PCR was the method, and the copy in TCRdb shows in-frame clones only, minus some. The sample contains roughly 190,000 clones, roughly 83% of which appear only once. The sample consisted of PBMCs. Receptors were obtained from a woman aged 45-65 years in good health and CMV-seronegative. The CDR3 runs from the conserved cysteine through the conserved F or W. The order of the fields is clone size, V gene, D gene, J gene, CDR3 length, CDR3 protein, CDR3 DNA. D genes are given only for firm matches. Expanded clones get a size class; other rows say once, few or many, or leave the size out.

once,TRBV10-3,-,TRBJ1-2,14,CAISDNRVNYGYTF,TGTGCCATCAGTGATAACAGAGTTAACTATGGCTACACCTTC
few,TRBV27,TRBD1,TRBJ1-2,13,CASSLTGMHGYTF,TGTGCCAGCAGTTTGACAGGGATGCATGGCTACACCTTC
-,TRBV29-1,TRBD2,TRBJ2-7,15,CSVEGPGTSLYEQYF,TGCAGCGTTGAGGGCCCCGGGACTAGCCTTTACGAGCAGTACTTC
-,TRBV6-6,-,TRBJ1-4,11,CASRGGEKLFF,TGTGCCAGCAGAGGAGGTGAAAAACTGTTTTTT
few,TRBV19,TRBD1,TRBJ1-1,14,CASRLGGAITEAFF,TGTGCCAGTAGGCTAGGGGGCGCGATCACTGAAGCTTTCTTT
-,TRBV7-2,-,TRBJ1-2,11,CASSSQGRDTF,TGTGCCAGCAGCTCCCAGGGGCGGGACACCTTC
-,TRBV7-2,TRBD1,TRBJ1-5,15,CASSLEQGAGQPQHF,TGTGCCAGCAGCTTAGAACAGGGGGCTGGGCAGCCCCAGCATTTT
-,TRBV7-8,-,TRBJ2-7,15,CASNLSPAGNYEQYF,TGTGCCAGCAACTTAAGTCCAGCAGGCAACTACGAGCAGTACTTC
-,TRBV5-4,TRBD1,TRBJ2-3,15,CASSLGQGRTDTQYF,TGTGCCAGCAGCTTGGGACAGGGTAGGACAGATACGCAGTATTTT
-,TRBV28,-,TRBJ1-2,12,CASSLNSYGYTF,TGTGCCAGCAGTTTGAACAGCTATGGCTACACCTTC
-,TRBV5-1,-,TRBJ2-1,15,CASSLGSFGSNEQFF,TGCGCCAGCAGCTTGGGATCCTTCGGTAGCAATGAGCAGTTCTTC
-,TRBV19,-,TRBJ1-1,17,CASSMIRGRTMNTEAFF,TGTGCCAGTAGTATGATTAGGGGAAGAACCATGAACACTGAAGCTTTCTTT
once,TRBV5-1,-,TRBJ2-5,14,CASSPDRLGETQYF,TGCGCCAGCAGCCCTGACAGGCTGGGGGAGACCCAGTACTTC
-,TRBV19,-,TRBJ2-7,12,CASGPTVYEQYF,TGTGCCAGTGGCCCGACAGTCTACGAGCAGTACTTC
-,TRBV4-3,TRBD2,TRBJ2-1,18,CASSQVPPGGSSFGEQFF,TGCGCCAGCAGCCAAGTTCCGCCTGGCGGGAGTAGTTTTGGTGAGCAGTTCTTC
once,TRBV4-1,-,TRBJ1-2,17,CASSQASQGISHTGYTF,TGCGCCAGCAGCCAAGCGTCCCAGGGTATAAGTCACACGGGCTACACCTTC
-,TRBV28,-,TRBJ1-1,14,CASSSPREGREAFF,TGTGCCAGCAGTTCCCCCAGGGAGGGGAGAGAGGCTTTCTTT
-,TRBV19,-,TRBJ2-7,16,CASSEGLSAGVYEQYF,TGTGCCAGTAGTGAGGGACTTTCAGCGGGCGTTTACGAGCAGTACTTC
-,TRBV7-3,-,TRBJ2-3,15,CASSLTLQATDTQYF,TGTGCCAGCAGCTTAACGCTACAGGCCACAGATACGCAGTATTTT
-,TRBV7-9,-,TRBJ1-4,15,CASSLVTAGIEKLFF,TGTGCCAGCAGCTTAGTTACCGCAGGGATAGAAAAACTGTTTTTT
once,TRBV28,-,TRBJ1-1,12,CASSGLGTEAFF,TGTGCCAGCAGTGGGCTTGGCACTGAAGCTTTCTTT
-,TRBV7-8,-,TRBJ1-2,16,CASSLDRGGPGGGYTF,TGTGCCAGCAGCTTAGATAGGGGGGGCCCCGGGGGTGGCTACACCTTC
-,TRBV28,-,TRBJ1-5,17,CASSVGRHRERNQPQHF,TGTGCCAGCAGTGTGGGGAGACACAGGGAACGCAATCAGCCCCAGCATTTT
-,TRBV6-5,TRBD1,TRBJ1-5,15,CASSLSTGINQPQHF,TGTGCCAGCAGTTTATCGACAGGGATCAATCAGCCCCAGCATTTT
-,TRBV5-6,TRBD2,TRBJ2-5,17,CASSFRTSGGAKETQYF,TGTGCCAGCAGCTTCAGGACTAGCGGGGGGGCCAAGGAGACCCAGTACTTC
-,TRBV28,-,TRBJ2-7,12,CASSFTTYEQYF,TGTGCCAGCAGCTTTACAACGTACGAGCAGTACTTC
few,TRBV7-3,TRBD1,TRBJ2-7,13,CASSRTGGYEQYF,TGTGCCAGCAGCAGGACAGGGGGGTACGAGCAGTACTTC
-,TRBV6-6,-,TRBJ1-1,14,CASSSHQGTSEAFF,TGTGCCAGCAGCTCCCACCAGGGGACATCTGAAGCTTTCTTT
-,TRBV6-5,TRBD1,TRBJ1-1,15,CASRTPGTGWTEAFF,TGTGCCAGCAGGACGCCCGGGACAGGGTGGACTGAAGCTTTCTTT
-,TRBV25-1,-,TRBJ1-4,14,CASSEGGLGEKLFF,TGTGCCAGCAGTGAAGGGGGCCTCGGCGAAAAACTGTTTTTT
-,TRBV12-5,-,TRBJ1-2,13,CASGLETGYGYTF,TGTGCTAGTGGTTTGGAAACAGGCTATGGCTACACCTTC
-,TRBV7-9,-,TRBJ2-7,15,CASSLVGGPNYEQYF,TGTGCCAGCAGCTTAGTCGGGGGGCCTAACTACGAGCAGTACTTC
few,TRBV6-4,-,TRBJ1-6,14,CASSPSSGNSPLHF,TGTGCCAGCAGTCCTTCCTCAGGGAATTCACCCCTCCACTTT
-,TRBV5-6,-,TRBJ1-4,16,CASSLRLTATNEKLFF,TGTGCCAGCAGCTTGAGACTGACTGCAACTAATGAAAAACTGTTTTTT
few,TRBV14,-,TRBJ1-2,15,CASSPQGTANYGYTF,TGTGCCAGCAGCCCGCAGGGGACGGCTAACTATGGCTACACCTTC
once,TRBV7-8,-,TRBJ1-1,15,CASSQSSRAGTEAFF,TGTGCCAGCAGCCAGTCCTCGAGGGCGGGGACTGAAGCTTTCTTT